These 15 T cell receptor beta chains share one sample of origin, sequenced in a study of cytomegalovirus exposure and HLA in healthy donors. Sequencing was performed with immunoSEQ multiplex PCR; in TCRdb, only in-frame clones are kept and a portion is missing. The sample carries 200,000 to 300,000 clones, around nine tenths recorded once. The sequenced material came from PBMCs. These TCRs come from a young man in good health and CMV-seronegative.

The V gene is TRBV5-1, the J gene TRBJ2-1; 12 bases fit TRBD2. CDR1 and CDR2 from the germline V gene are SGHRS and YFSETQ. The CDR3 has 16 residues. V shed 0 bases, J shed 6 bases, and the junction held 4 bases outside the gene matches. The CDR3 DNA follows: TGCGCCAGCAGCTTGGCAACTAGCGGGAGGTTCAATGAGCAGTTCTTC. This encodes CASSLATSGRFNEQFF. The full variable domain, rest sourced from reference TRBV5-1 and TRBJ2-1, is KAGVTQTPRYLIKTRGQQVTLSCSPISGHRSVSWYQQTPGQGLQFLFEYFSETQRNKGNFPGRFSGRQFSNSRSEMNVSTLELGDSALYLCASSLATSGRFNEQFFGPGTRLTVL.

The CDR3 reads CASSSQGEAEAFF. CDR3 DNA: TGTGCCAGCAGCTCACAGGGGGAGGCTGAAGCTTTCTTT. V usage is TRBV7-9 and J usage is TRBJ1-1; 8 bases align to TRBD1. There are 13 residues in the CDR3. V dropped 4 bases and J dropped 6; count of bases not matched to a gene: 4. Germline V gene data show CDR1 as SEHNR and CDR2 as FQNEAQ (reference sequence).

This clone has just one count. The chain is built from TRBV12-1 and TRBJ1-1; no check of the table's D call, TRBD1, against the DNA was made. TRBV12-1 constitutes a pseudogene. This CDR3 comprises 15 residues. CDR3 coding DNA: TGTGCCAGCAGCCCCATAGGGGTTTGCGGCACTGAAGCTTTCTTT. Encoded protein: CASSPIGVCGTEAFF.

The CDR3 DNA reads TGTGCCAGCTCCCCCTTCCGGGACAGAAACTATGGCTACACCTTC. This codes for CASSPFRDRNYGYTF. The chain recombines TRBV18 with TRBJ1-2; 7 nucleotides agree with TRBD1. The V gene's germline CDR1 is KGHSH and CDR2 LQKENI. J was trimmed by 2 bases and V by 6 bases; bases with no gene match: 9. The CDR3 covers 15 residues. Full variable domain (outside the CDR3, taken from reference TRBV18 and TRBJ1-2): NAGVMQNPRHLVRRRGQEARLRCSPMKGHSHVYWYRQLPEEGLKFMVYLQKENIIDESGMPKERFSAEFPKEGPSILRIQQVVRGDSAAYFCASSPFRDRNYGYTFGSGTRLTVV.

The chain employs TRBV29-1 and TRBJ1-1, with D hard to call. The germline V and J ends were trimmed by 0 bases and 0 bases, with 11 bases remaining between them. Germline CDR1 reads SQVTM; CDR2 reads ANQGSEA. CDR3 size: 15 residues. CDR3 sequence reads: CSVEDLRRMNTEAFF. CDR3 sequence (DNA): TGCAGCGTTGAAGATTTGCGGCGGATGAACACTGAAGCTTTCTTT.

V is TRBV7-8 and J is TRBJ2-7, with 11 positions matching TRBD1. The ends lost 6 bases at V and 2 bases at J; junction bases unmatched: 3. Germline values: CDR1 SGHVS, CDR2 FQNEAQ. The CDR3 consists of 14 residues. CDR3 residues: CASRRDRGAYEQYF. The CDR3 region has the DNA TGTGCCAGCAGACGGGACAGGGGGGCCTACGAGCAGTACTTC.

The chain is built from TRBV18 and TRBJ1-4; TRBD1 agrees at 8 bases. Per germline, CDR1 KGHSH and CDR2 LQKENI. With 2 bases clipped from V and 7 bases from J, the junction kept 6 bases outside the gene matches. The CDR3 is 15 residues long. CDR3 nucleotides: TGTGCCAGCTCACCAAGCCGGGGGACAGGTGAAAAACTGTTTTTT. Translating it yields CASSPSRGTGEKLFF.

The V and J genes are TRBV28 and TRBJ2-3, with TRBD2 matching over 7 bases. The V segment lost 3 bases and the J segment 5 bases; nucleotides outside the gene matches: 5. Looked up from germline, CDR1 is MDHEN and CDR2 is SYDVKM. The CDR3 is 14 residues long. CDR3 region: CASSFLAGVDTQYF. The CDR3 DNA reads as TGTGCCAGCAGTTTCTTGGCGGGAGTAGATACGCAGTATTTT.

This rearrangement joins TRBV18 to TRBJ1-5, with a tentative D call TRBD1 (5 bases). CDR3 size: 15 residues. Per the germline V gene, CDR1 is KGHSH and CDR2 is LQKENI. The V and J ends lost 1 base and 2 bases respectively, with 9 bases between them. The CDR3 spells CASSPLDSGNQPQHF. CDR3 in DNA: TGTGCCAGCTCACCACTCGACAGCGGCAATCAGCCCCAGCATTTT.

This chain uses TRBV7-9 with TRBJ2-7, with a possible D match to TRBD1 (5 bases). CDR3 length: 16 amino acids. V lost 2 bases, J lost 2 bases, and 16 bases lay in between. Germline CDR1 is SEHNR and CDR2 is FQNEAQ (reference sequence). DNA for the CDR3: TGTGCCAGCAGCTTATTCCCGACAGAATCCCCCTACGAGCAGTACTTC. Its protein product is CASSLFPTESPYEQYF.

V is TRBV11-2 and J is TRBJ2-1; 12 bases align to TRBD2. CDR1 and CDR2 (germline): SGHAT, FQNNGV. J gave up 5 bases and V 3 bases, and 11 bases lay outside the gene matches. This CDR3 is built from 18 residues. The CDR3 DNA reads TGTGCCAGCAGCTTGGGCTTCCGACTAGCGGGGGTAGACAATGAGCAGTTCTTC. This codes for CASSLGFRLAGVDNEQFF.

The V and J genes are TRBV2 and TRBJ2-5; 12 bases are a match to TRBD1. The CDR3 is 15 amino acids. Germline V gene data show CDR1 as SNHLY and CDR2 as FYNNEI. V shed 4 bases, J shed 5 bases, and the junction held 5 bases outside the gene matches. CDR3 coding DNA: TGTGCCAGCAGTGGGGGACAGGGGGCGACGGAGACCCAGTACTTC. It specifies CASSGGQGATETQYF.

This rearrangement joins TRBV5-1 to TRBJ1-1, with 7 bases lining up with TRBD1. The length of the CDR3 is 14 residues. The junction had 4 bases not matched to a gene; V was cut back by 2 bases and J by 3 bases. Germline V gene lookup returns CDR1 SGHRS and CDR2 YFSETQ. CDR3 protein: CASSFSGTDTEAFF. The CDR3 DNA sequence: TGCGCCAGCAGCTTCTCCGGGACAGACACTGAAGCTTTCTTT.

This sequence joins TRBV29-1 and TRBJ1-5, with no clear D. The CDR3 contains 12 residues. V lost 4 bases and J lost 0, with 4 bases in between. In germline, CDR1 is SQVTM, CDR2 ANQGSEA. The CDR3 is CSVANSNQPQHF. In DNA, the CDR3 is TGCAGCGTTGCTAATAGCAATCAGCCCCAGCATTTT.

The chain combines TRBV5-1 with TRBJ2-7, with a tentative D call TRBD2 (5 bases). The CDR3 is 14 amino acids. The V end was cut by 0 bases, the J end by 2 bases, with 9 bases between. Germline CDR1 is SGHRS and CDR2 is YFSETQ. Written as DNA, the CDR3 is TGCGCCAGCAGCTTGGGAGGGCTCACCTACGAGCAGTACTTC. Its protein is CASSLGGLTYEQYF.